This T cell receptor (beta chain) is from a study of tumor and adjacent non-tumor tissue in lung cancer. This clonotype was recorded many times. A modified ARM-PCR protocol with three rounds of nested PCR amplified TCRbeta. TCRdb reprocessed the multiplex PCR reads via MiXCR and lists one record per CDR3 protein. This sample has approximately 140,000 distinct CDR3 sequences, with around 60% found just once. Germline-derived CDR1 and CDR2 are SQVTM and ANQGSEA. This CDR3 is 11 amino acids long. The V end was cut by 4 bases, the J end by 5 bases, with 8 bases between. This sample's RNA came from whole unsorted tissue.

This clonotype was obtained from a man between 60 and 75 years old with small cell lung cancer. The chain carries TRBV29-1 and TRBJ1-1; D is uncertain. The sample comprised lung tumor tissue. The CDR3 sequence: CSVASGTEAFF. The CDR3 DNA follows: TGCAGCGTTGCAAGTGGAACTGAAGCTTTCTTT. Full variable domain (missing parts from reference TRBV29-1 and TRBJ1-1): SAVISQKPSRDICQRGTSLTIQCQVDSQVTMMFWYRQQPGQSLTLIATANQGSEATYESGFVIDKFPISRPNLTFSTLTVSNMSPEDSSIYLCSVASGTEAFFGQGTRLTVV.